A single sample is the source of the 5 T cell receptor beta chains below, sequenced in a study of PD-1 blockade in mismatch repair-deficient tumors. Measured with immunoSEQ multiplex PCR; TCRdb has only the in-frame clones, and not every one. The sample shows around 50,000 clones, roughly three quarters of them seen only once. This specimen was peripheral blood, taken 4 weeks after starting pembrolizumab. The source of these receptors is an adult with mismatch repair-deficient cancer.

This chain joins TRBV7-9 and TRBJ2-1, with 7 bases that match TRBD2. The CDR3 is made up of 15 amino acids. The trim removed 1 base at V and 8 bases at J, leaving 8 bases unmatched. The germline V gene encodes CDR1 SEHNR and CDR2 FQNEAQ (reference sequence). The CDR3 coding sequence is TGTGCCAGCAGCTTAGGTGGGCAGGGAGGGCATGAGCAGTTCTTC. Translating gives CASSLGGQGGHEQFF.

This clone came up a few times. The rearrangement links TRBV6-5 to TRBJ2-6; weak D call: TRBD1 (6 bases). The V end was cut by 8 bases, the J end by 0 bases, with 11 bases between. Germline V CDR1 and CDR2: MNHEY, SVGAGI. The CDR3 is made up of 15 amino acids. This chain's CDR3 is CASQTGSSGANVLTF. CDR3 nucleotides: TGTGCCAGCCAGACAGGCTCCTCTGGGGCCAACGTCCTGACTTTC.

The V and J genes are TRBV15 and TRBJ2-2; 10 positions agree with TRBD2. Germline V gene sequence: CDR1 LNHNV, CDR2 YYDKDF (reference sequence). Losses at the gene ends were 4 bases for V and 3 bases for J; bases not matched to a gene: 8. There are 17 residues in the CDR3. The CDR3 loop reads CATSTPGLAQHTGELFF. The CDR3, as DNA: TGTGCCACCAGCACCCCGGGACTAGCGCAACACACCGGGGAGCTGTTTTTT.

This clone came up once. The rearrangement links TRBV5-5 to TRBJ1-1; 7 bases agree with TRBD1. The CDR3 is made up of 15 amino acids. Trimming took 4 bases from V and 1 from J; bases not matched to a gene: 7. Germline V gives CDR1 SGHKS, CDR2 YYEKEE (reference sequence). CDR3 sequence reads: CASSILTGRNTEAFF. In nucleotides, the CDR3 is TGTGCCAGCAGCATTCTGACAGGGAGGAACACTGAAGCTTTCTTT.

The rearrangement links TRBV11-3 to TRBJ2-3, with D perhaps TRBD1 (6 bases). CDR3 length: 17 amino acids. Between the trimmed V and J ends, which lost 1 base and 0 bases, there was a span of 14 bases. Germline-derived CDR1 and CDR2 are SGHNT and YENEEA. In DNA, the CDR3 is TGTGCCAGCAGCTTAGTTGCCACCCAGGGGAGCACAGATACGCAGTATTTT. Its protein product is CASSLVATQGSTDTQYF. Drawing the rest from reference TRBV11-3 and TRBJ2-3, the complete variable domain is EAGVVQSPRYKIIEKKQPVAFWCNPISGHNTLYWYLQNLGQGPELLIRYENEEAVDDSQLPKDRFSAERLKGVDSTLKIQPAELGDSAVYLCASSLVATQGSTDTQYFGPGTRLTVL.